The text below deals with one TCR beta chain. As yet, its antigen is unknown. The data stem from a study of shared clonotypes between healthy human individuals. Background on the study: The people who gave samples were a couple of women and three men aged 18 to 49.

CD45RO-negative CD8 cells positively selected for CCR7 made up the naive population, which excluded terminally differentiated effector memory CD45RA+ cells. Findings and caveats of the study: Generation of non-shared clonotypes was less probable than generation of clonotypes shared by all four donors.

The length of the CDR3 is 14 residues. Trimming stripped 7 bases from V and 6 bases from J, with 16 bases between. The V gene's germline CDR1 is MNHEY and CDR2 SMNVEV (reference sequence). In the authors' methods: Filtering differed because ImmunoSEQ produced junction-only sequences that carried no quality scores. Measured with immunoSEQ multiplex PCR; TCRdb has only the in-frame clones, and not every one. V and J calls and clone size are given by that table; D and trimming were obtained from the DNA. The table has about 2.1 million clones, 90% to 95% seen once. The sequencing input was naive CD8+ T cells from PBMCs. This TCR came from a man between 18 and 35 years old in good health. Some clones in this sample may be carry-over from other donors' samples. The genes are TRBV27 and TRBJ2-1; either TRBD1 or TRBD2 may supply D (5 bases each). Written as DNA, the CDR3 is TGTGCCAGCATCAAAGGAGGACAAGGCAATGAGCAGTTCTTC. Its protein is CASIKGGQGNEQFF.